Listed below are T cell receptor beta chains from one sample, sequenced in a study of blood T cell repertoires in COVID-19. Method: immunoSEQ multiplex PCR; TCRdb's copy keeps in-frame clones and lacks some. Of 50,000 to 70,000 clones in the sample, about 87% are singletons; the top ten hold approximately 7%. Sequenced: peripheral blood. The receptors stem from a human donor with active COVID-19. The donor label of this sample is uncertain. Both conserved end residues are part of each CDR3. Each record gives: D gene, J gene, clone size, V gene, CDR3 protein, CDR3 DNA. A D gene is named only where the DNA matches it firmly. Clone size is shown for a subset of rows, as once, few, many or a class of expanded clone.

D gene: NA
J gene: TRBJ2-7
clone size: NA
V gene: TRBV7-9
CDR3 protein: CASSSSTGKYEQYF
CDR3 DNA: TGTGCCAGCAGCTCTTCCACAGGGAAGTACGAGCAGTACTTC

D gene: NA
J gene: TRBJ2-5
clone size: NA
V gene: TRBV19
CDR3 protein: CASSINSNTQYF
CDR3 DNA: TGTGCCAGTAGTATCAACAGCAACACCCAGTACTTC

D gene: NA
J gene: TRBJ2-2
clone size: NA
V gene: TRBV28
CDR3 protein: CASSDTTRPGELFF
CDR3 DNA: TGTGCCAGCAGCGACACGACCAGGCCCGGGGAGCTGTTTTTT

D gene: NA
J gene: TRBJ1-2
clone size: NA
V gene: TRBV18
CDR3 protein: CASSPPGGPPHGYTF
CDR3 DNA: TGTGCCAGCTCACCACCAGGGGGTCCCCCCCATGGCTACACCTTC

D gene: NA
J gene: TRBJ2-7
clone size: NA
V gene: TRBV9
CDR3 protein: CASSGTGSSYEQYF
CDR3 DNA: TGTGCCAGCAGCGGTACAGGGTCCTCCTACGAGCAGTACTTC

D gene: TRBD1
J gene: TRBJ2-5
clone size: once
V gene: TRBV5-4
CDR3 protein: CASREEAATGTKTQYF
CDR3 DNA: TGTGCCAGCAGGGAGGAGGCGGCGACAGGGACGAAGACCCAGTACTTC

D gene: TRBD2
J gene: TRBJ2-3
clone size: NA
V gene: TRBV9
CDR3 protein: CASSVVPAGSTDTQYF
CDR3 DNA: TGTGCCAGCAGCGTAGTGCCAGCGGGAAGCACAGATACGCAGTATTTT

D gene: TRBD1
J gene: TRBJ1-1
clone size: once
V gene: TRBV14
CDR3 protein: CASSRGTGAEAFF
CDR3 DNA: TGTGCCAGCAGCCGAGGGACAGGCGCTGAAGCTTTCTTT

D gene: TRBD1
J gene: TRBJ2-5
clone size: NA
V gene: TRBV6-1
CDR3 protein: CASSEAVTGARETQYF
CDR3 DNA: TGTGCCAGCAGTGAAGCGGTGACAGGGGCGAGGGAGACCCAGTACTTC

D gene: NA
J gene: TRBJ2-7
clone size: medium-sized
V gene: TRBV3-1/TRBV3-2
CDR3 protein: CASSDRGLAQYF
CDR3 DNA: TGTGCCAGCAGCGATCGTGGGTTAGCGCAGTACTTC

D gene: TRBD1
J gene: TRBJ2-2
clone size: NA
V gene: TRBV6-5
CDR3 protein: CASSYGQGASGELFF
CDR3 DNA: TGTGCCAGCAGTTACGGACAGGGGGCGTCCGGGGAGCTGTTTTTT

D gene: NA
J gene: TRBJ2-3
clone size: NA
V gene: TRBV4-3
CDR3 protein: CASSQVLYRMSTDTQYF
CDR3 DNA: TGCGCCAGCAGCCAAGTATTGTACAGGATGAGCACAGATACGCAGTATTTT

D gene: NA
J gene: TRBJ2-7
clone size: few
V gene: TRBV5-6
CDR3 protein: CASSFDRIASSYEQYF
CDR3 DNA: TGTGCCAGCAGCTTTGATCGGATCGCTAGCTCCTACGAGCAGTACTTC

D gene: NA
J gene: TRBJ1-6
clone size: NA
V gene: TRBV19
CDR3 protein: CASNSYNSPLHF
CDR3 DNA: TGTGCCAGCAACTCCTATAATTCACCCCTCCACTTT

D gene: TRBD1
J gene: TRBJ1-5
clone size: few
V gene: TRBV28
CDR3 protein: CASSPGTGQHF
CDR3 DNA: TGTGCCAGCAGTCCCGGGACAGGGCAGCATTTT

D gene: NA
J gene: TRBJ1-1
clone size: NA
V gene: TRBV2
CDR3 protein: CASSGGMVNTEAFF
CDR3 DNA: TGTGCCAGCAGTGGCGGGATGGTGAACACTGAAGCTTTCTTT

D gene: NA
J gene: TRBJ2-2
clone size: NA
V gene: TRBV13
CDR3 protein: CASSLAGRDGELFF
CDR3 DNA: TGTGCCAGCAGCTTAGCAGGTCGAGACGGGGAGCTGTTTTTT

D gene: NA
J gene: TRBJ2-7
clone size: once
V gene: TRBV28
CDR3 protein: CASSSSGRGLEQYF
CDR3 DNA: TGTGCCAGCAGTTCCTCCGGACGAGGGCTCGAGCAGTACTTC

D gene: NA
J gene: TRBJ2-1
clone size: NA
V gene: TRBV6-5
CDR3 protein: CASRLGGYNEQFF
CDR3 DNA: TGTGCCAGCAGGCTCGGGGGTTACAATGAGCAGTTCTTC

D gene: NA
J gene: TRBJ1-2
clone size: NA
V gene: TRBV5-6
CDR3 protein: CASSFRTSAGGYTF
CDR3 DNA: TGTGCCAGCAGCTTTAGAACCAGCGCGGGAGGCTACACCTTC

D gene: TRBD2
J gene: TRBJ2-3
clone size: few
V gene: TRBV7-6
CDR3 protein: CASSLGAGGDTQYF
CDR3 DNA: TGTGCCAGCAGCTTAGGGGCGGGAGGGGATACGCAGTATTTT

D gene: NA
J gene: TRBJ2-3
clone size: NA
V gene: TRBV28
CDR3 protein: CASRATRTDTQYF
CDR3 DNA: TGTGCCAGCAGAGCTACGCGCACAGATACGCAGTATTTT

D gene: TRBD1
J gene: TRBJ2-1
clone size: NA
V gene: TRBV19
CDR3 protein: CASTGTGVSEQFF
CDR3 DNA: TGTGCCAGTACCGGGACAGGGGTGAGTGAGCAGTTCTTC

D gene: NA
J gene: TRBJ1-6
clone size: NA
V gene: TRBV12-3/TRBV12-4
CDR3 protein: CASSLAGNSPLHF
CDR3 DNA: TGTGCCAGCAGTTTAGCCGGGAATTCACCCCTCCACTTT

D gene: TRBD1
J gene: TRBJ2-4
clone size: NA
V gene: TRBV5-5
CDR3 protein: CASSGTGDNIQYF
CDR3 DNA: TGTGCCAGCAGCGGGACAGGGGATAACATTCAGTACTTC

D gene: NA
J gene: TRBJ2-4
clone size: NA
V gene: TRBV5-1
CDR3 protein: CASSLGSRSKNIQYF
CDR3 DNA: TGCGCCAGCAGCTTGGGATCCAGAAGCAAAAACATTCAGTACTTC

D gene: TRBD1
J gene: TRBJ1-2
clone size: NA
V gene: TRBV11-2
CDR3 protein: CASSSDRAYGYTF
CDR3 DNA: TGTGCCAGCAGCTCGGACAGGGCGTATGGCTACACCTTC

D gene: TRBD2
J gene: TRBJ2-2
clone size: few
V gene: TRBV5-1
CDR3 protein: CASSPSILAGGNTGELFF
CDR3 DNA: TGCGCCAGCAGCCCATCAATTCTAGCGGGAGGAAACACCGGGGAGCTGTTTTTT

D gene: NA
J gene: TRBJ1-1
clone size: NA
V gene: TRBV5-1
CDR3 protein: CASSLATHGGNEAFF
CDR3 DNA: TGCGCCAGCAGCTTGGCCACCCACGGGGGGAATGAAGCTTTCTTT

D gene: NA
J gene: TRBJ2-3
clone size: once
V gene: TRBV18
CDR3 protein: CASSPLDSGDTQYF
CDR3 DNA: TGTGCCAGCTCACCCTTGGACAGCGGAGATACGCAGTATTTT

D gene: NA
J gene: TRBJ2-1
clone size: NA
V gene: TRBV19
CDR3 protein: CASSPLVNGGRDEQFF
CDR3 DNA: TGTGCCAGTAGCCCGTTGGTGAACGGGGGAAGGGATGAGCAGTTCTTC

D gene: NA
J gene: TRBJ1-1
clone size: NA
V gene: TRBV14
CDR3 protein: CASSQVISRRVTEAFF
CDR3 DNA: TGTGCCAGCAGCCAAGTGATCAGTAGGCGGGTGACTGAAGCTTTCTTT

D gene: TRBD1
J gene: TRBJ2-1
clone size: NA
V gene: TRBV18
CDR3 protein: CASSPPGQHYNEQFF
CDR3 DNA: TGTGCCAGCTCACCTCCGGGACAGCACTACAATGAGCAGTTCTTC

D gene: NA
J gene: TRBJ1-6
clone size: NA
V gene: TRBV10-3
CDR3 protein: CAISAGTYNSPLHF
CDR3 DNA: TGTGCCATCAGCGCCGGGACTTATAATTCACCCCTCCACTTT

D gene: NA
J gene: TRBJ2-3
clone size: NA
V gene: TRBV7-9
CDR3 protein: CASGRGDTQYF
CDR3 DNA: TGTGCCAGCGGTCGGGGGGATACGCAGTATTTT

D gene: NA
J gene: TRBJ1-5
clone size: NA
V gene: TRBV10-3
CDR3 protein: CAISESVGIGRQPQHF
CDR3 DNA: TGTGCCATCAGTGAGTCTGTAGGCATCGGGAGGCAGCCCCAGCATTTT

D gene: NA
J gene: TRBJ2-4
clone size: NA
V gene: TRBV28
CDR3 protein: CASNGGRTAKNIQYF
CDR3 DNA: TGTGCCAGCAACGGGGGACGTACCGCCAAAAACATTCAGTACTTC

D gene: TRBD1
J gene: TRBJ2-5
clone size: NA
V gene: TRBV7-8
CDR3 protein: CASSGQGRETQYF
CDR3 DNA: TGTGCCAGCAGCGGACAGGGAAGAGAGACCCAGTACTTC

D gene: NA
J gene: TRBJ1-3
clone size: few
V gene: TRBV7-8
CDR3 protein: CASSFPSSGNTIYF
CDR3 DNA: TGTGCCAGCAGCTTCCCCTCCTCTGGAAACACCATATATTTT

D gene: NA
J gene: TRBJ1-6
clone size: NA
V gene: TRBV3-1/TRBV3-2
CDR3 protein: CASSREGRGSPLHF
CDR3 DNA: TGTGCCAGCAGCCGGGAAGGCAGGGGTTCACCCCTCCACTTT

D gene: TRBD2
J gene: TRBJ2-3
clone size: few
V gene: TRBV5-1
CDR3 protein: CASSLDGTSGAGTQYF
CDR3 DNA: TGCGCCAGCAGCTTGGATGGGACTAGCGGTGCGGGTACGCAGTATTTT

D gene: NA
J gene: TRBJ1-2
clone size: NA
V gene: TRBV29-1
CDR3 protein: CSVEVHGRDGYTF
CDR3 DNA: TGCAGCGTTGAAGTCCACGGCAGGGATGGCTACACCTTC

D gene: TRBD1
J gene: TRBJ2-7
clone size: NA
V gene: TRBV14
CDR3 protein: CASSPTGAFVEQYF
CDR3 DNA: TGTGCCAGCAGCCCGACAGGGGCCTTTGTCGAGCAGTACTTC

D gene: TRBD1
J gene: TRBJ2-7
clone size: once
V gene: TRBV29-1
CDR3 protein: CSVTGQGVSYEQYF
CDR3 DNA: TGCAGCGTTACCGGACAGGGGGTCTCCTACGAGCAGTACTTC

D gene: TRBD2
J gene: TRBJ2-3
clone size: NA
V gene: TRBV19
CDR3 protein: CASSPYPLIAGESDTQYF
CDR3 DNA: TGTGCCAGTAGTCCCTACCCTCTGATAGCGGGAGAGTCCGATACGCAGTATTTT

D gene: NA
J gene: TRBJ2-7
clone size: NA
V gene: TRBV5-1
CDR3 protein: CASSLPPVYEQYF
CDR3 DNA: TGCGCCAGCAGCTTACCCCCGGTCTACGAGCAGTACTTC

D gene: NA
J gene: TRBJ1-5
clone size: once
V gene: TRBV6-1
CDR3 protein: CASSETTRGRNQPQHF
CDR3 DNA: TGTGCCAGCAGTGAGACGACAAGAGGGAGGAATCAGCCCCAGCATTTT

D gene: TRBD2
J gene: TRBJ2-3
clone size: NA
V gene: TRBV15
CDR3 protein: CATRDGASGKKNTDTQYF
CDR3 DNA: TGTGCCACCAGGGATGGGGCTAGCGGAAAAAAAAACACAGATACGCAGTATTTT